This passage covers 31 T cell receptor beta chains from one sample sequenced in a study of cytomegalovirus exposure and HLA in healthy donors. The PCR was carried out with 60 Vbeta primers and 13 Jbeta primers. Here immunoSEQ multiplex PCR was the method, and the copy in TCRdb shows in-frame clones only, minus some. The sample lists 130,000 or so clones, more than 60% occurring once. The sample was PBMCs. The receptors here all came from a man aged 18 to 30 in good health and CMV-seronegative.

This sequence joins TRBV15 and TRBJ2-7, with 8 bases identical to TRBD1. CDR3 length: 13 residues. V shed 4 bases and J 3 bases; nucleotides not matched to a gene: 2. In germline, CDR1 is LNHNV, CDR2 YYDKDF (reference sequence). For the CDR3, the DNA is TGTGCCACCAGCACAGGACAGGGCTACGAGCAGTACTTC. It is translated as CATSTGQGYEQYF.

The chain is built from TRBV2 and TRBJ2-7; possibly TRBD1 for D (6 bases). Trimming left V 6 bases short and J 2 bases short, with 8 bases between. The CDR3 totals 12 residues. CDR1 and CDR2 (germline): SNHLY, FYNNEI. This CDR3 reads CASRGAAYEQYF. The CDR3 region has the DNA TGTGCCAGCAGGGGGGCAGCCTACGAGCAGTACTTC. The full variable domain, rest sourced from reference TRBV2 and TRBJ2-7, is EPEVTQTPSHQVTQMGQEVILRCVPISNHLYFYWYRQILGQKVEFLVSFYNNEISEKSEIFDDQFSVERPDGSNFTLKIRSTKLEDSAMYFCASRGAAYEQYFGPGTRLTVT.

The chain links TRBV9 to TRBJ2-3; 10 bases are a match to TRBD2. The CDR3 has 15 residues. The ends lost 3 bases at V and 1 base at J; junction bases unmatched: 2. Germline V CDR1 and CDR2: SGDLS, YYNGEE. CDR3 region: CASSALAGGTDTQYF. The CDR3 DNA is TGTGCCAGCAGCGCGCTAGCGGGGGGCACAGATACGCAGTATTTT.

This clone was observed once. Other DNA sequences in this sample translate to the same CDR3. V gene TRBV7-6 combines with J gene TRBJ1-3; 8 nucleotides line up with TRBD1. CDR3 length: 14 amino acids. Germline V lookup: CDR1 SGHVS, CDR2 FNYEAQ. The trim removed 5 bases at V and 7 bases at J, leaving 7 bases unmatched. The CDR3 region is CASSKDRAFNTIYF. The CDR3 coding sequence is TGTGCCAGCAGCAAGGACAGGGCGTTCAACACCATATATTTT.

In this sample, this clone turned up a few times. The V gene is TRBV6-5, the J gene TRBJ2-5; weak D call: TRBD1 (6 bases). The V and J ends lost 6 bases and 5 bases respectively, with 19 bases between them. Germline V lookup: CDR1 MNHEY, CDR2 SVGAGI. The CDR3 contains 15 residues. CDR3 amino acids: CASSINDRPGETQYF. The DNA for the CDR3 is TGTGCCAGCAGCATTAATGACAGGCCAGGGGAGACCCAGTACTTC.

In the case of this clone: One junction end disagrees with the germline gene, perhaps due to a read error. This sequence joins TRBV6-5 and TRBJ1-2; D remains unclear. The CDR3 length is 13 residues. Germline V gene data show CDR1 as MNHEY and CDR2 as SVGAGI. In nucleotides, the CDR3 is TGTGCCAGCAGTAGAACTCGAGGCTATGGCTACCCCTTC. Residues: CASSRTRGYGYPF.

The chain has TRBV18 and TRBJ2-1, with 10 bases identical to TRBD1. Germline CDR1 reads KGHSH; CDR2 reads LQKENI. V shed 10 bases and J 7 bases; nucleotides not matched to a gene: 13. This CDR3 comprises 15 residues. The CDR3 reads CATFNRDRGVNEQFF. The CDR3 region has the DNA TGTGCCACGTTTAACCGGGACAGGGGAGTTAATGAGCAGTTCTTC. The full variable domain, in which reference TRBV18 and TRBJ2-1 provide the parts outside the CDR3, is NAGVMQNPRHLVRRRGQEARLRCSPMKGHSHVYWYRQLPEEGLKFMVYLQKENIIDESGMPKERFSAEFPKEGPSILRIQQVVRGDSAAYFCATFNRDRGVNEQFFGPGTRLTVL.

The chain is built from TRBV4-2 and TRBJ1-6; D might be TRBD1 (5 bases). This CDR3 comprises 18 residues. Germline CDR1 and CDR2: LGHNA and YNFKEQ. Trimming cost V 0 bases and J 7 bases, with 19 bases left between them. In DNA, the CDR3 is TGTGCCAGCAGCCAAGACGTGCAGGGAGGGTTGGGGAATTCACCCCTCCACTTT. Translated, it gives CASSQDVQGGLGNSPLHF.

The chain joins TRBV9 to TRBJ2-7; 7 nucleotides line up with TRBD2. CDR3 length: 14 amino acids. Germline assignment: CDR1 SGDLS and CDR2 YYNGEE. Germline trimming cut 0 bases from V and 2 bases from J; bases unmatched to any gene: 2. Here the CDR3 reads CASSVGAGPYEQYF. DNA for the CDR3: TGTGCCAGCAGCGTAGGAGCGGGACCCTACGAGCAGTACTTC.

The chain combines TRBV7-9 with TRBJ2-7; 9 bases align to TRBD2. Germline assignment: CDR1 SEHNR and CDR2 FQNEAQ (reference sequence). V lost 5 bases, J lost 4 bases, and 12 bases stayed unmatched. The CDR3 sequence is 16 residues long. CDR3 loop: CASSGGVAGVAYEQYF. CDR3 sequence (DNA): TGTGCCAGCAGCGGGGGGGTAGCGGGAGTAGCATACGAGCAGTACTTC.

The chain carries TRBV28 and TRBJ2-5; 7 nucleotides agree with TRBD1. Trimming cost V 6 bases and J 4 bases; bases outside gene matches: 2. The CDR3 sequence is 12 residues long. Germline V gives CDR1 MDHEN, CDR2 SYDVKM. For the CDR3, the DNA is TGTGCCAGCAGATCAGGGGGAGAGACCCAGTACTTC. It codes for CASRSGGETQYF.

The rearrangement joins TRBV27 to TRBJ2-7, with a possible D match to TRBD2 (5 bases). Trimming pared 5 bases from V and 5 bases from J, leaving 10 bases between. Germline CDR1 reads MNHEY; CDR2 reads SMNVEV (reference sequence). The CDR3 contains 12 residues. The CDR3 here is CASSPSLHEQYF. Written as DNA, the CDR3 is TGTGCCAGCAGTCCTAGCCTCCACGAGCAGTACTTC.

The chain joins TRBV29-1 to TRBJ2-2; no clear D. CDR1 is SQVTM and CDR2 is ANQGSEA in the germline V gene. Trimming pared 8 bases from V and 5 bases from J, leaving 15 bases between. This CDR3 spans 13 amino acids. For the CDR3, the DNA is TGCAGCTCAATTGACTTGCGGACCGGGGAGCTGTTTTTT. Its translation: CSSIDLRTGELFF.

This chain links TRBV28 with TRBJ2-3; D might be TRBD2 (6 bases). Germline assignment: CDR1 MDHEN and CDR2 SYDVKM. The ends were cut back, 4 bases at V and 6 bases at J, with 8 bases in the middle. The CDR3 is 12 amino acids. CDR3 sequence: CASSWGDDTQYF. The CDR3 nucleotides read TGTGCCAGCAGTTGGGGGGACGATACGCAGTATTTT.

The gene calls are TRBV6-1 and TRBJ2-5; maybe TRBD1 (6 bases). Trimming stripped 6 bases from V and 11 bases from J, with 19 bases between. This CDR3 contains 13 residues. Per germline, CDR1 MNHNS and CDR2 SASEGT. The CDR3 spells CASRDRSIGEQYF. The CDR3 DNA follows: TGTGCCAGCAGAGACAGGTCCATCGGGGAGCAGTACTTC.

The chain carries TRBV6-5 and TRBJ1-1, with D perhaps matching TRBD1 (5 bases). The V end was cut by 4 bases, the J end by 1 base, with 10 bases between. The CDR3 extends over 14 amino acids. Per germline, CDR1 MNHEY and CDR2 SVGAGI. In nucleotides, the CDR3 is TGTGCCAGCAGTTTGCAGGGTTCGAACACTGAAGCTTTCTTT. Translating gives CASSLQGSNTEAFF.

This clone was detected a few times. The V gene is TRBV6-1, the J gene TRBJ2-3; maybe TRBD1 (6 bases). V gave up 8 bases and J gave up 2 bases, with 14 bases separating them. Per germline, CDR1 MNHNS and CDR2 SASEGT. The CDR3 length is 14 residues. The CDR3 sequence: CASGGLTLTDTQYF. DNA of the CDR3: TGTGCCAGCGGGGGCCTTACACTCACAGATACGCAGTATTTT.

The genes are TRBV7-9 and TRBJ1-2, with a possible D match to TRBD1 (6 bases). The CDR3 is 15 amino acids. The V end lost 0 bases, the J end lost 1 base, and 9 bases lay between the germline ends. CDR1 is SEHNR, CDR2 FQNEAQ, per germline (reference sequence). The CDR3 region has the DNA TGTGCCAGCAGCTTAGCTCGGACAGATAACTATGGCTACACCTTC. Translation: CASSLARTDNYGYTF. Filled out from reference TRBV7-9 and TRBJ1-2, the complete variable domain reads DTGVSQNPRHKITKRGQNVTFRCDPISEHNRLYWYRQTLGQGPEFLTYFQNEAQLEKSRLLSDRFSAERPKGSFSTLEIQRTEQGDSAMYLCASSLARTDNYGYTFGSGTRLTVV.

This chain links TRBV29-1 with TRBJ2-1; 10 positions match TRBD2. The CDR3 sequence is 13 residues long. The V gene end was trimmed by 5 bases and the J gene end by 10 bases; junction bases not matched to a gene: 8. Germline CDR1 and CDR2: SQVTM and ANQGSEA. The CDR3 loop is CSVYLAGVWEQFF. The CDR3 DNA is TGCAGCGTTTATCTAGCGGGAGTTTGGGAGCAGTTCTTC.

The count of this clone is one. This sequence joins TRBV30 and TRBJ2-7; possibly TRBD1 for D (6 bases). With 0 bases removed from V and 3 bases from J, the gap between germline ends came to 12 bases. Germline V gene sequence: CDR1 GTSNPN, CDR2 SVGIG (reference sequence). The CDR3 covers 14 residues. The CDR3 region is CAWSVQGRGYEQYF. CDR3 DNA: TGTGCCTGGAGTGTACAGGGACGGGGCTACGAGCAGTACTTC.

J is TRBJ1-1 and V is TRBV9, with D unclear. V dropped 0 bases and J dropped 1 base, with 16 bases sitting between them. Germline lookup yields CDR1 SGDLS and CDR2 YYNGEE. The CDR3 sequence is 17 residues long. For the CDR3, the DNA is TGTGCCAGCAGCGTAGAACCCGGTGTCACGGGGAACACTGAAGCTTTCTTT. It specifies CASSVEPGVTGNTEAFF.

The chain combines TRBV4-3 with TRBJ2-7; tentatively, D is TRBD2 (5 bases). CDR1 is LGHNA and CDR2 is YSLEER in the germline V gene. The germline V and J ends were trimmed by 4 bases and 3 bases, with 16 bases remaining between them. This CDR3 is 15 amino acids long. CDR3 loop: CASSRTAGNDYEQYF. DNA of the CDR3: TGCGCCAGCAGCCGTACGGCGGGCAACGACTACGAGCAGTACTTC.

This clone was counted once. The V call is TRBV9, the J call TRBJ2-7, with 11 bases fitting TRBD2. V shed 4 bases and J 3 bases; nucleotides not matched to a gene: 6. The CDR3 contains 15 residues. Germline V gene lookup returns CDR1 SGDLS and CDR2 YYNGEE. The CDR3 spells CASSHSGREFYEQYF. DNA of the CDR3: TGTGCCAGCAGCCATAGCGGGAGGGAGTTCTACGAGCAGTACTTC.

The genes are TRBV6-5 and TRBJ2-7; 10 bases align to TRBD2. The CDR3 has 12 residues. V trimming: 9 bases; J trimming: 3 bases; junction bases outside the gene matches: 2. Germline lookup yields CDR1 MNHEY and CDR2 SVGAGI. CDR3 protein: CASSGGYYEQYF. Here the CDR3 DNA reads TGTGCCAGTAGCGGGGGGTACTACGAGCAGTACTTC.

This clone has a handful of counts. One junction end disagrees with the germline gene, perhaps due to a read error. This chain links TRBV6-5 with TRBJ2-3; TRBD2 matches at 9 bases. Germline CDR1 and CDR2: MNHEY and SVGAGI. This CDR3 is built from 14 residues. CDR3 DNA sequence: TGTGCCAGCACTAGCGGGATGGGAGCACAGAAGCTACATTTT. This sequence encodes CASTSGMGAQKLHF.

V gene TRBV27 combines with J gene TRBJ2-2; tentatively, D is TRBD1 (6 bases). Germline V lookup: CDR1 MNHEY, CDR2 SMNVEV (reference sequence). With 6 bases removed from V and 2 bases from J, the gap between germline ends came to 13 bases. The CDR3 has 15 amino acids. In DNA, the CDR3 is TGTGCCAGCAGACTTGGGGGCCCAAACACCGGGGAGCTGTTTTTT. Translated: CASRLGGPNTGELFF.

The CDR3 protein is CASSLVTGGPDTQYF. Here the CDR3 DNA reads TGTGCCAGCAGCTTAGTTACAGGGGGCCCAGATACGCAGTATTTT. The chain is built from TRBV13 and TRBJ2-3; 9 bases are shared with TRBD1. The CDR3 runs 15 residues. Germline CDR1 is PRHDT and CDR2 is FYEKMQ (reference sequence). V dropped 1 base and J dropped 4; count of bases not matched to a gene: 3. The full variable domain, in which reference TRBV13 and TRBJ2-3 provide the parts outside the CDR3, is AAGVIQSPRHLIKEKRETATLKCYPIPRHDTVYWYQQGPGQDPQFLISFYEKMQSDKGSIPDRFSAQQFSDYHSELNMSSLELGDSALYFCASSLVTGGPDTQYFGPGTRLTVL.

This clone has a handful of counts. This sequence joins TRBV27 and TRBJ1-6, with no clear D. This CDR3 has 14 residues. The V gene's germline CDR1 is MNHEY and CDR2 SMNVEV (reference sequence). V shed 6 bases and J shed 7 bases, with 13 bases lying between them. The DNA of the CDR3 is TGTGCCAGCAGGTCCGGGTCGGGGAATTCACCCCTCCACTTT. It is translated as CASRSGSGNSPLHF.

The J gene is TRBJ2-5, the V gene TRBV6-6; perhaps TRBD1 as D (8 bases). The assigned J gene may be wrong: the sequence end matches TRBJ2-7 better. CDR3 size: 15 residues. CDR1 is MNHNY and CDR2 is SVGAGI in the germline V gene (reference sequence). In nucleotides, the CDR3 is TGTGCCAGCAGTTACTCCGGTACAGGGGGGGACGAGCAGTACTTC. Amino acid sequence: CASSYSGTGGDEQYF.

For this clone: One end of the junction is discordant with germline, which a read error may explain. This sequence joins TRBV7-9 and TRBJ2-1, with no clear D. This CDR3 is 14 amino acids long. Germline assignment: CDR1 SEHNR and CDR2 FQNEAQ (reference sequence). Here the CDR3 DNA reads TGTTCCAGCACCTCGCAGGCCTACATTGGGGAGCAGTTCTTC. Translating it yields CSSTSQAYIGEQFF.

The chain employs TRBV5-1 and TRBJ1-4; unclear D gene. The length of the CDR3 is 15 residues. In germline, CDR1 is SGHRS, CDR2 YFSETQ. The ends were cut back, 3 bases at V and 1 base at J, with 10 bases in the middle. CDR3 sequence reads: CASSYGVGTNEKLFF. The CDR3 DNA reads TGCGCCAGCAGCTACGGGGTTGGAACTAATGAAAAACTGTTTTTT.